This TCR beta chain derives from a study of cytomegalovirus exposure and HLA in healthy donors. PCR employed 60 Vbeta and 13 Jbeta primers. This table comes from immunoSEQ multiplex PCR, and its TCRdb copy is limited to in-frame clones, with some not included. The sample yields tens of thousands of clones, over 70% seen once. Trimming left V 0 bases short and J 1 base short, with 6 bases between. Germline V CDR1 and CDR2: SEHNR, FQNEAQ (reference sequence). The length of the CDR3 is 14 residues. Study findings and constraints: Researchers catalogued some 160 TCR beta chains as cytomegalovirus-associated. Researchers reportedly found TCR beta sequences accurately predicted most subjects' HLA-A and HLA-B alleles. A classifier reportedly called cytomegalovirus status with high sensitivity and specificity.

Concerning this clone itself: Its antigen remains unknown.

The TCR comes from a woman aged 45 to 65 in good health and CMV-seropositive. The chain links TRBV7-9 to TRBJ2-5; weak D call: TRBD1 (6 bases). Input material: PBMCs. This chain's CDR3 is CASSLARGQETQYF. The CDR3 DNA sequence: TGTGCCAGCAGCTTAGCCAGGGGCCAAGAGACCCAGTACTTC.